The 12 T cell receptor beta chains below come from one sample, sequenced in a study of blood T cell repertoires in COVID-19. Clones were sequenced by immunoSEQ multiplex PCR, and TCRdb holds only the in-frame ones, with some missing. Of over 100,000 clones in the sample, roughly 80% were seen once. The sample consisted of peripheral blood. These receptor sequences come from a woman between 55 and 75 years old with acute or convalescent COVID-19.

Sample share makes this clone medium-sized. The chain carries TRBV3-1 (or the pseudogene TRBV3-2) and TRBJ1-6; D may be TRBD1 (5 bases). The CDR3 totals 16 residues. The germline V gene has CDR1 LGHDT and CDR2 YNNKEL (reference sequence). V gave up 5 bases and J gave up 0 bases, with 11 bases separating them. The chain's CDR3 is CASSGGGTSYNSPLHF. CDR3 DNA: TGTGCCAGCAGCGGTGGCGGGACCTCCTATAATTCACCCCTCCACTTT.

The genes are TRBV7-9 and TRBJ1-4, with D maybe TRBD1 (6 bases). Trimming cost V 1 base and J 0 bases, with 15 bases left between them. This CDR3 contains 18 residues. CDR1 is SEHNR and CDR2 is FQNEAQ in the germline V gene (reference sequence). CDR3 residues: CASSLVAGAFATNEKLFF. DNA of the CDR3: TGTGCCAGCAGCTTAGTGGCAGGGGCGTTCGCAACTAATGAAAAACTGTTTTTT.

The rearrangement uses TRBV7-9 and TRBJ2-5; weak D call: TRBD2 (5 bases). CDR1 is SEHNR and CDR2 is FQNEAQ in the germline V gene (reference sequence). There are 13 residues in the CDR3. The ends were cut back, 6 bases at V and 5 bases at J, with 13 bases in the middle. The CDR3: CASRPSGSETQYF. CDR3 sequence (DNA): TGTGCCAGCAGACCCAGTGGGAGCGAGACCCAGTACTTC.

The chain combines TRBV10-3 with TRBJ2-3; a weak D match, TRBD1 (5 bases). The CDR3 extends over 15 amino acids. The germline V and J ends were trimmed by 5 bases and 0 bases, with 12 bases remaining between them. CDR1 and CDR2 from the germline V gene are ENHRY and SYGVKD. CDR3 residues: CAISSRADSTDTQYF. The DNA for the CDR3 is TGTGCCATCAGTTCCAGGGCGGATAGCACAGATACGCAGTATTTT.

J is TRBJ2-5 and V is TRBV29-1, with D unclear. CDR1 and CDR2 (germline): SQVTM, ANQGSEA. The V and J ends lost 5 bases and 2 bases respectively, with 6 bases between them. This CDR3 is 11 amino acids long. Here the CDR3 DNA reads TGCAGCGTTATAACTCAAGAGACCCAGTACTTC. Amino acids: CSVITQETQYF. The whole variable domain, filled in from reference TRBV29-1 and TRBJ2-5, reads SAVISQKPSRDICQRGTSLTIQCQVDSQVTMMFWYRQQPGQSLTLIATANQGSEATYESGFVIDKFPISRPNLTFSTLTVSNMSPEDSSIYLCSVITQETQYFGPGTRLLVL.

The chain combines TRBV28 with TRBJ1-2; D remains unclear. Germline-derived CDR1 and CDR2 are MDHEN and SYDVKM. The CDR3 covers 12 residues. The V end was cut by 6 bases, the J end by 8 bases, with 13 bases between. Here the CDR3 DNA reads TGTGCCAGCAGGGAGAGGGATTGGGGCTACACCTTC. Translated, it gives CASRERDWGYTF.

The chain has TRBV11-3 and TRBJ2-7; 10 bases fit TRBD1. CDR3 length equals 15 residues. V lost 4 bases, J lost 3 bases, and 6 bases stayed unmatched. Per germline, CDR1 SGHNT and CDR2 YENEEA. CDR3 nucleotide sequence: TGTGCCAGCAGCTCCACCGGGACAGGGGTCTACGAGCAGTACTTC. It translates to CASSSTGTGVYEQYF.

This clone has a handful of counts. CDR3 in DNA: TGCAGTGCTAGTCGTCTAAAAGAGACCCAGTACTTC. This codes for CSASRLKETQYF. V gene TRBV20-1 combines with J gene TRBJ2-5; D remains ambiguous. The germline gives CDR1 DFQATT, CDR2 SNEGSKA (reference sequence). V was pared by 3 bases and J by 3 bases, with 8 bases between. CDR3 length: 12 residues.

The CDR3 sequence: CASNHLIQGTNTDTQYF. Here the CDR3 DNA reads TGTGCCAGCAACCACTTAATCCAGGGAACTAACACAGATACGCAGTATTTT. V usage is TRBV21-1 and J usage is TRBJ2-3; the D call TRBD1 from the table was never checked on the DNA. TRBV21-1 is flagged as a pseudogene. The CDR3 is 17 amino acids.

The V gene is TRBV18, the J gene TRBJ2-2; D call uncertain. Deletions cut 6 bases from V and 6 bases from J, with 14 bases between. The germline gives CDR1 KGHSH, CDR2 LQKENI. There are 14 residues in the CDR3. The CDR3 reads CASSRNKHAGELFF. The CDR3 DNA follows: TGTGCCAGCTCGCGGAACAAGCACGCCGGGGAGCTGTTTTTT.

The chain joins TRBV30 to TRBJ2-1, with 9 bases that match TRBD2. Germline V gives CDR1 GTSNPN, CDR2 SVGIG (reference sequence). The CDR3 is made up of 13 amino acids. Germline trimming cut 1 base from V and 9 bases from J; bases unmatched to any gene: 4. The DNA of the CDR3 is TGTGCCTGGAGTGGCGGGGGGGCTGTTGAGCAGTTCTTC. Its protein is CAWSGGGAVEQFF.

The chain combines TRBV10-2 with TRBJ1-2, with a possible D match to TRBD1 (6 bases). V was pared by 8 bases and J by 4 bases, with 11 bases between. CDR3 length equals 12 residues. The germline V gene encodes CDR1 WSHSY and CDR2 SAAADI. The CDR3 sequence is CASHGQSYGYTF. DNA of the CDR3: TGCGCCAGCCACGGACAGTCCTATGGCTACACCTTC.